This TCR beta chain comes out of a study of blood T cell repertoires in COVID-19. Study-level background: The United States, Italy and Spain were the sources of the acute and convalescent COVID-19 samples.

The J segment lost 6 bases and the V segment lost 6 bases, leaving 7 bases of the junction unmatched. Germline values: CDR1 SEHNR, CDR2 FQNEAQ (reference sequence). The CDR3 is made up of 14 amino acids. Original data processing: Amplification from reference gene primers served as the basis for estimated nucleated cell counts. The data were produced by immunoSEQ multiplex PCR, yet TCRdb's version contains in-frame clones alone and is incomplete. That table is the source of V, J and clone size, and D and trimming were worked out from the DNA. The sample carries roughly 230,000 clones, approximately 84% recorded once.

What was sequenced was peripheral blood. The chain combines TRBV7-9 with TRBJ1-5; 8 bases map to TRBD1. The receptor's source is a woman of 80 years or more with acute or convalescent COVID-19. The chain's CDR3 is CASSLQGGSQPQHF. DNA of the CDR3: TGTGCCAGCAGTTTACAGGGGGGAAGTCAGCCCCAGCATTTT.